This is a list of T cell receptor beta chains from one sample in a study of blood T cell repertoires in COVID-19. Only in-frame clones appear in the TCRdb table, and some are missing; sequencing was by immunoSEQ multiplex PCR. The sample includes more than 95,000 clones, around 83% seen only once; the top ten take about 3.3%. The sequencing sample was made of peripheral blood. The source of these receptors is a woman over 75 with COVID-19, enrolled during active disease. Both conserved end residues are part of each CDR3. Each record gives: D gene, V gene, clone size, J gene, CDR3 DNA, CDR3 protein. A D gene is named only where the DNA matches it firmly. Expanded clones get a size class; other rows say once, few or many, or leave the size out.

d_call: TRBD1; v_call: TRBV7-8; clone_size: -; j_call: TRBJ2-7; cdr3_nt: TGTGCCAGCAGCGCCCTACGGACAGGACAAACCTACGAGCAGTACTTC; cdr3_aa: CASSALRTGQTYEQYF
d_call: TRBD2; v_call: TRBV2; clone_size: -; j_call: TRBJ2-4; cdr3_nt: TGTGCCAGCAGTGACGGGGTCCGTATAATGGGGGTACTAGCGGGTGACAAAAACATTCAGTACTTC; cdr3_aa: CASSDGVRIMGVLAGDKNIQYF
d_call: TRBD2; v_call: TRBV5-1; clone_size: -; j_call: TRBJ2-7; cdr3_nt: TGCGCCAGCAGCTCCGGACTAGCGGGTGAGCAGTACTTC; cdr3_aa: CASSSGLAGEQYF
d_call: -; v_call: TRBV7-9; clone_size: -; j_call: TRBJ1-5; cdr3_nt: TGTGCCAGCAGCCTTTCTTCTGGGGGGGGGCCCCAGCATTTT; cdr3_aa: CASSLSSGGGPQHF
d_call: -; v_call: TRBV6-5; clone_size: once; j_call: TRBJ1-2; cdr3_nt: TGTGCCAGCAGGTCCGGCGGGGTCGGGTATGGCTACACCTTC; cdr3_aa: CASRSGGVGYGYTF
d_call: -; v_call: TRBV4-2; clone_size: -; j_call: TRBJ1-1; cdr3_nt: TGTGCCAGCAGCCAAGGCTCGGGGGGCCTGAACACTGAAGCTTTCTTT; cdr3_aa: CASSQGSGGLNTEAFF
d_call: -; v_call: TRBV3-1/TRBV3-2; clone_size: -; j_call: TRBJ1-3; cdr3_nt: TGTGCCAGCAGCCAAGACTACGAGGGGGCTGGAAACACCATATATTTT; cdr3_aa: CASSQDYEGAGNTIYF
d_call: TRBD2; v_call: TRBV19; clone_size: few; j_call: TRBJ2-1; cdr3_nt: TGTGCCAGTAACCCAACTAGCGGGACCAGTGAGCAGTTCTTC; cdr3_aa: CASNPTSGTSEQFF
d_call: TRBD1; v_call: TRBV5-4; clone_size: -; j_call: TRBJ1-2; cdr3_nt: TGTGCCAGCAGCTCCCCGCTGGACAGGGCTGACTATGGCTACACCTTC; cdr3_aa: CASSSPLDRADYGYTF
d_call: TRBD1; v_call: TRBV18; clone_size: -; j_call: TRBJ1-1; cdr3_nt: TGTGCCAGCTCACCAAGACAGGGTGACTCCACTGAAGCTTTCTTT; cdr3_aa: CASSPRQGDSTEAFF
d_call: -; v_call: TRBV3-1/TRBV3-2; clone_size: -; j_call: TRBJ1-1; cdr3_nt: TGTGCCAGCAGTACCTGGGGGCAGGTGATGACTGAAGCTTTCTTT; cdr3_aa: CASSTWGQVMTEAFF
d_call: -; v_call: TRBV5-5; clone_size: once; j_call: TRBJ1-5; cdr3_nt: TGTGCCAGCAGTCCTACTCGACAACCTAATCAGCCCCAGCATTTT; cdr3_aa: CASSPTRQPNQPQHF
d_call: TRBD1; v_call: TRBV7-2; clone_size: -; j_call: TRBJ2-2; cdr3_nt: TGTGCCAGCAGCCCACAACAGGGGCCCGGGGAGCTGTTTTTT; cdr3_aa: CASSPQQGPGELFF
d_call: TRBD1; v_call: TRBV6-5; clone_size: -; j_call: TRBJ1-1; cdr3_nt: TGTGCCAGCACCGACAGGGGAGCTTTCTTT; cdr3_aa: CASTDRGAFF
d_call: TRBD1; v_call: TRBV7-3; clone_size: -; j_call: TRBJ2-6; cdr3_nt: TGTGCCAGCAGCCTCCGGACAGGGAGAAGAACTGGGGCCAACGTCCTGACTTTC; cdr3_aa: CASSLRTGRRTGANVLTF
d_call: TRBD1; v_call: TRBV5-1; clone_size: few; j_call: TRBJ1-4; cdr3_nt: TGCGCCAGCAGCTTGGATCAGGGGGCCAAAGAAAAACTGTTTTTT; cdr3_aa: CASSLDQGAKEKLFF
d_call: -; v_call: TRBV5-8; clone_size: once; j_call: TRBJ2-5; cdr3_nt: TGTGCCACCTTGAGGGGGCGGGACGTCCCCCAAGAGACCCAGTACTTC; cdr3_aa: CATLRGRDVPQETQYF
d_call: -; v_call: TRBV4-2; clone_size: few; j_call: TRBJ1-6; cdr3_nt: TGTGCCAGCAGCCAAGCGGAGGGGAGGTGGGACTCCTATAATTCACCCCTCCACTTT; cdr3_aa: CASSQAEGRWDSYNSPLHF
d_call: TRBD1; v_call: TRBV13; clone_size: few; j_call: TRBJ1-2; cdr3_nt: TGTGCCAGCAGCTTAACAGGGGCAAGCTATGGCTACACCTTC; cdr3_aa: CASSLTGASYGYTF
d_call: TRBD1; v_call: TRBV5-4; clone_size: -; j_call: TRBJ2-7; cdr3_nt: TGTGCCAGACTCCCCGGACAGGAAGGAACCTACGAGCAGTACTTC; cdr3_aa: CARLPGQEGTYEQYF
d_call: -; v_call: TRBV6-2/TRBV6-3; clone_size: -; j_call: TRBJ1-1; cdr3_nt: TGTGCCAGCAGTTTAACGGGGGACCTCTCTGAAGCTTTCTTT; cdr3_aa: CASSLTGDLSEAFF
d_call: TRBD1; v_call: TRBV28; clone_size: -; j_call: TRBJ1-4; cdr3_nt: TGTGCCAGCAGTTTGATTAGACAGGGAGGCACAACTAATGAAAAACTGTTTTTT; cdr3_aa: CASSLIRQGGTTNEKLFF
d_call: TRBD1; v_call: TRBV15; clone_size: -; j_call: TRBJ2-7; cdr3_nt: TGTGCCACCAGCATTCGCCCGGGACAGGGAGGCGAGCAGTACTTC; cdr3_aa: CATSIRPGQGGEQYF
d_call: -; v_call: TRBV19; clone_size: -; j_call: TRBJ2-2; cdr3_nt: TGTGCCAGTAGTATGAGGAGGACCGGGGAGCTGTTTTTT; cdr3_aa: CASSMRRTGELFF
d_call: -; v_call: TRBV5-4; clone_size: -; j_call: TRBJ2-5; cdr3_nt: TGTGCCAGCAGTCGAGACAACGGTAGGGAGACCCAGTACTTC; cdr3_aa: CASSRDNGRETQYF
d_call: TRBD1; v_call: TRBV20-1; clone_size: -; j_call: TRBJ1-2; cdr3_nt: TGCAGTGCTAGTGGACAGGGGGCCCTCCATGGCTACACCTTC; cdr3_aa: CSASGQGALHGYTF